Below, 22 T cell receptor beta chains from the same sample are listed, as sequenced in a study of cytomegalovirus exposure and HLA in healthy donors. Both 60 Vbeta primers and 13 Jbeta primers went into the PCR. Measured with immunoSEQ multiplex PCR; TCRdb has only the in-frame clones, and not every one. The sample data list roughly 53,000 clones. Source material: PBMCs. The receptor source for this set is a female donor in good health and CMV-seronegative.

The rearrangement joins TRBV29-1 to TRBJ1-2; D call uncertain. With 3 bases removed from V and 4 bases from J, the gap between germline ends came to 9 bases. CDR1 is SQVTM, CDR2 ANQGSEA, per germline. The CDR3 extends over 12 amino acids. The chain's CDR3 is CSVEYSSYGYTF. Here the CDR3 DNA reads TGCAGCGTTGAGTACAGCTCCTATGGCTACACCTTC.

CDR3 nucleotides: TGTGCCAGCAGCTCCGCGGGACAGGTTACCGGGGAGCTGTTTTTT. Amino acid sequence: CASSSAGQVTGELFF. The chain has TRBV13 and TRBJ2-2; 8 bases line up with TRBD1. This CDR3 comprises 15 residues. The germline CDR1 and CDR2 sequences are PRHDT and FYEKMQ (reference sequence). V shed 4 bases and J 5 bases; nucleotides not matched to a gene: 6.

V usage is TRBV7-9 and J usage is TRBJ2-7; 10 bases line up with TRBD2. Unmatched junction bases numbered 8, after V lost 5 bases and J lost 4 bases. Germline V gene data show CDR1 as SEHNR and CDR2 as FQNEAQ (reference sequence). The CDR3 runs 15 residues. CDR3 protein: CASSLKREGRYEQYF. In nucleotides, the CDR3 is TGTGCCAGCAGCCTTAAGCGGGAGGGCCGTTACGAGCAGTACTTC.

J is TRBJ1-6 and V is TRBV5-4; 7 nucleotides align to TRBD1. Germline CDR1 SGHNT, CDR2 YYREEE (reference sequence). The V gene end was trimmed by 1 base and the J gene end by 10 bases; junction bases not matched to a gene: 5. This CDR3 region has 14 residues. DNA of the CDR3: TGTGCCAGCAGCTTGAGTTCAGGGGGATCACCCCTCCACTTT. Amino acids: CASSLSSGGSPLHF.

The chain combines TRBV29-1 with TRBJ2-1; D not certain. CDR3 length equals 10 residues. V lost 4 bases, J lost 8 bases, and 6 bases lay in between. Per germline, CDR1 SQVTM and CDR2 ANQGSEA. CDR3 nucleotides: TGCAGCGTTGGTTCTTATGAGCAGTTCTTC. It translates to CSVGSYEQFF.

This sequence joins TRBV9 and TRBJ2-7; maybe TRBD1 (6 bases). Germline V gene sequence: CDR1 SGDLS, CDR2 YYNGEE. Trimming removed 5 bases at V and 6 bases at J, with 12 bases between. This CDR3 comprises 12 residues. CDR3 nucleotides: TGTGCCAGCAGTTCCGGGACAAGCGAGCAGTACTTC. This encodes CASSSGTSEQYF.

The chain combines TRBV30 with TRBJ1-1; 10 bases agree with TRBD1. V dropped 1 base and J dropped 8; count of bases not matched to a gene: 1. Germline-derived CDR1 and CDR2 are GTSNPN and SVGIG (reference sequence). The CDR3 runs to 12 residues. Here the CDR3 reads CAWSGTGGEAFF. In DNA form, the CDR3 reads TGTGCCTGGAGTGGGACAGGGGGAGAAGCTTTCTTT.

CDR3 residues: CASSLVAKSSYEQYF. CDR3 nucleotides: TGTGCCAGCAGCTTAGTCGCCAAGAGCTCCTACGAGCAGTACTTC. The V call is TRBV7-2, the J call TRBJ2-7; D is ambiguous. The germline gives CDR1 SGHTA, CDR2 FQGNSA. Trimming left V 1 base short and J 0 bases short, with 10 bases between. The CDR3 totals 15 residues.

The chain employs TRBV19 and TRBJ1-5; 9 bases match TRBD1. Germline CDR1 and CDR2: LNHDA and SQIVND (reference sequence). The CDR3 spans 15 residues. Germline trimming cut 7 bases from V and 4 bases from J; bases unmatched to any gene: 8. The DNA for the CDR3 is TGTGCCAGTAACCCGGGACAGGGCACAAATCAGCCCCAGCATTTT. Its protein is CASNPGQGTNQPQHF.

This sequence joins TRBV6-5 and TRBJ1-2; tentatively, D is TRBD1 (5 bases). The germline V gene has CDR1 MNHEY and CDR2 SVGAGI. Trimming took off 4 bases at V and 4 bases at J, with 13 bases between the two ends. The CDR3 has 14 amino acids. The CDR3 sequence is CASSSAGIPYGYTF. CDR3 coding DNA: TGTGCCAGCAGTTCAGCAGGGATCCCCTATGGCTACACCTTC.

This sequence joins TRBV19 and TRBJ1-1; 11 bases agree with TRBD1. The CDR3 sequence is 15 residues long. The junction had 6 bases not matched to a gene; V was cut back by 5 bases and J by 4 bases. Germline CDR1 is LNHDA and CDR2 is SQIVND (reference sequence). CDR3 DNA: TGTGCCAGTAGTTTACCGGGACAGGGGGGCACTGAAGCTTTCTTT. It codes for CASSLPGQGGTEAFF.

The chain carries TRBV18 and TRBJ1-4, with D unclear. Germline CDR1 KGHSH, CDR2 LQKENI. Trimming left V 3 bases short and J 10 bases short, with 21 bases between. CDR3 size: 16 residues. The CDR3 DNA follows: TGTGCCAGCTCACCTAGCGGCATCAAGGGATTCGGAAAACTGTTTTTT. Translation: CASSPSGIKGFGKLFF.

V gene TRBV7-2 combines with J gene TRBJ2-1; D is perhaps TRBD1 (6 bases). The CDR3 covers 12 residues. The germline V gene encodes CDR1 SGHTA and CDR2 FQGNSA. With 2 bases removed from V and 10 bases from J, the gap between germline ends came to 9 bases. The CDR3 DNA reads as TGTGCCAGCAGCTTACTCAGGGGAGAGCAGTTCTTC. As protein: CASSLLRGEQFF.

This sequence joins TRBV11-2 and TRBJ2-6; D possibly corresponds to TRBD2 (6 bases). Germline V gene data show CDR1 as SGHAT and CDR2 as FQNNGV. With 2 bases removed from V and 5 bases from J, the gap between germline ends came to 13 bases. CDR3 length: 16 residues. The CDR3 DNA follows: TGTGCCAGCAGCTTACTTCGAGGGACTCGGGCCAACGTCCTGACTTTC. Its protein is CASSLLRGTRANVLTF.

The rearrangement joins TRBV13 to TRBJ2-7; D is perhaps TRBD2 (6 bases). From germline, CDR1 is PRHDT and CDR2 FYEKMQ (reference sequence). This CDR3 is built from 14 residues. Trimming cost V 6 bases and J 2 bases, with 14 bases left between them. The DNA for the CDR3 is TGTGCCAGCAGTAGCGGACCGCCGGCCTACGAGCAGTACTTC. This encodes CASSSGPPAYEQYF. Full variable domain (missing parts from reference TRBV13 and TRBJ2-7): AAGVIQSPRHLIKEKRETATLKCYPIPRHDTVYWYQQGPGQDPQFLISFYEKMQSDKGSIPDRFSAQQFSDYHSELNMSSLELGDSALYFCASSSGPPAYEQYFGPGTRLTVT.

The chain couples TRBV6-5 to TRBJ1-1; the D is unclear. CDR1 is MNHEY and CDR2 is SVGAGI in the germline V gene. CDR3 length equals 16 residues. Trimming removed 4 bases at V and 0 bases at J, with 15 bases between. The chain's CDR3 is CASSFPGGGMNTEAFF. The DNA for the CDR3 is TGTGCCAGCAGTTTTCCAGGTGGCGGGATGAACACTGAAGCTTTCTTT.

The rearrangement uses TRBV5-1 and TRBJ2-1; TRBD2 aligns across 7 bases. CDR1 SGHRS and CDR2 YFSETQ come from the germline V gene. The CDR3 length is 16 residues. V was clipped by 5 bases and J by 2 bases; unmatched bases: 10. The CDR3 sequence is CASRPNLAETYNEQFF. The DNA for the CDR3 is TGCGCCAGCAGGCCGAACCTAGCGGAGACCTACAATGAGCAGTTCTTC.

This chain uses TRBV5-1 with TRBJ2-3; 7 nucleotides agree with TRBD1. The junction had 12 bases not matched to a gene; V was cut back by 4 bases and J by 4 bases. In germline, CDR1 is SGHRS, CDR2 YFSETQ. The CDR3 is 16 amino acids. CDR3 loop: CASSGRHDRAADTQYF. CDR3 bases: TGCGCCAGCAGCGGACGACATGACAGGGCCGCAGATACGCAGTATTTT.

V and J are TRBV12-5 and TRBJ2-3; no clear D gene. CDR1 and CDR2 from the germline V gene are LGHNT and FRNRAP. Trimming cost V 1 base and J 6 bases, with 8 bases left between them. CDR3 length equals 13 residues. CDR3 in amino acids: CASGLAERDTQYF. Here the CDR3 DNA reads TGTGCTAGTGGTTTGGCCGAGAGGGATACGCAGTATTTT.

This chain connects TRBV4-1 to TRBJ2-7; perhaps TRBD2 as D (6 bases). There are 19 residues in the CDR3. Germline-derived CDR1 and CDR2 are MGHRA and YSYEKL. V was cut by 4 bases and J by 2 bases, with 27 bases left in between. The CDR3 spells CASSRVGPRDSRPTYEQYF. The CDR3 DNA reads TGCGCCAGCAGCCGGGTGGGCCCAAGGGACTCCCGCCCGACCTACGAGCAGTACTTC.

V is TRBV4-2 and J is TRBJ1-2; a possible D gene is TRBD1 (6 bases). Germline V gene data show CDR1 as LGHNA and CDR2 as YNFKEQ. Between the trimmed V and J ends, which lost 0 bases and 4 bases, there was a span of 21 bases. The CDR3 extends over 18 amino acids. The DNA for the CDR3 is TGTGCCAGCAGCCAAGATTTAGTAGGGGGGGGACCTGGCTATGGCTACACCTTC. Protein: CASSQDLVGGGPGYGYTF.

V is TRBV6-1 and J is TRBJ1-5, with a weak D call TRBD1 (5 bases). Germline V lookup: CDR1 MNHNS, CDR2 SASEGT. Trimming shortened V by 1 base and J by 8 bases, and 12 bases separated the two germline ends. The CDR3 totals 14 residues. CDR3 bases: TGTGCCAGCAGTGAAGAAAGGGGTCTGGAGCCCCAGCATTTT. It specifies CASSEERGLEPQHF.